The clone carrying this T cell receptor (beta chain) was found a few times. Its target is unknown. This sample was taken from a study of spatial heterogeneity in lung cancer. In the study overall: When available, follow-up PBMC samples taken a median of about two years after resection were sequenced. There were consistently more beta-chain sequences detected than alpha-chain sequences.

Time point in this sample: blood at routine non-recurrence follow-up after resection. Unsorted whole RNA samples from tumor, nontumor lung or frozen PBMC were sequenced. A unique molecular identifier was carried by every single TCR cDNA molecule. TCRdb processed the 5' RACE reads anew with MiXCR; each CDR3 protein has one entry. The repertoire holds around 110,000 distinct CDR3 sequences, with more than 9% as singletons. The CDR3 loop spans 13 amino acids. V was trimmed by 6 bases and J by 2 bases, leaving 11 bases between them. Germline V gene data show CDR1 as DFQATT and CDR2 as SNEGSKA (reference sequence). Study-level points and caveats: Ubiquitous, expanded tumor-derived TCRs were more frequently observed in blood at resection than at follow-up.

The clonotype was recovered from a male donor with early-stage non-small cell lung cancer. Sequencing was performed on PBMCs, taken at follow-up. The V and J genes are TRBV20-1 and TRBJ1-5; D gene unclear. In nucleotides, the CDR3 is TGCAGTGCACAGACTAGCGGCAATCAGCCCCAGCATTTT. Translation gives CSAQTSGNQPQHF.